These 9 T cell receptor beta chains were all obtained from the same sample, sequenced in a study of blood T cell repertoires in COVID-19. Clones were sequenced by immunoSEQ multiplex PCR, and TCRdb holds only the in-frame ones, with some missing. The table shows about 170,000 clones, with 88% occurring only once. The sample consisted of peripheral blood. All receptors come from a man in his 60s with acute or convalescent COVID-19.

This clone came up a few times. This chain uses TRBV27 with TRBJ2-2, with D unresolved. This CDR3 has 16 amino acids. Germline V gene lookup returns CDR1 MNHEY and CDR2 SMNVEV (reference sequence). V lost 4 bases, J lost 3 bases, and 15 bases lay in between. CDR3 nucleotide sequence: TGTGCCAGCAGTTCCGTATGGGCAGAATACACCGGGGAGCTGTTTTTT. Its translation: CASSSVWAEYTGELFF.

As DNA, the CDR3 is TGTGCCTGGGACAGGACGGTAGAGACCCAGTACTTC. The encoded protein is CAWDRTVETQYF. This sequence joins TRBV30 and TRBJ2-5, with D tentatively TRBD1 (6 bases). The CDR3 sequence is 12 residues long. The V and J ends lost 5 bases and 4 bases respectively, with 11 bases between them. CDR1 is GTSNPN, CDR2 SVGIG, per germline (reference sequence).

The chain is built from TRBV28 and TRBJ2-7; 8 nucleotides line up with TRBD2. The germline V gene has CDR1 MDHEN and CDR2 SYDVKM. The ends lost 3 bases at V and 8 bases at J; junction bases unmatched: 3. The CDR3 sequence is 12 residues long. CDR3 nucleotides: TGTGCCAGCAGTTTCGGGGGGGCAAAGCAGTACTTC. Translating it yields CASSFGGAKQYF.

In nucleotides, the CDR3 is TGTGCCATGAGTCAGGGGTTGGGGTACCTATACGAGCAGTACGTC. Translation gives CAMSQGLGYLYEQYV. The chain carries TRBV6-5 and TRBJ2-7, with TRBD1 as a possible D gene (6 bases). The CDR3 consists of 15 residues. Germline loops: CDR1 MNHEY, CDR2 SVGAGI. Trimming removed 10 bases from V and 4 bases from J, with 23 bases in between.

This clone appeared once. V and J are TRBV5-1 and TRBJ2-1, with 8 bases lining up with TRBD2. The germline V gene encodes CDR1 SGHRS and CDR2 YFSETQ. The junction had 9 bases not matched to a gene; V was cut back by 4 bases and J by 6 bases. This CDR3 has 15 residues. CDR3 loop: CASSAGLGRRNEQFF. The CDR3 DNA follows: TGCGCCAGCAGCGCGGGACTAGGTCGGCGCAATGAGCAGTTCTTC.

The chain links TRBV18 to TRBJ2-1; D not resolved. The CDR3 has 12 amino acids. From germline, CDR1 is KGHSH and CDR2 LQKENI. The V gene lost 2 bases and the J gene lost 6 bases, with 5 bases spanning the gap. CDR3 sequence reads: CASSPNGNEQFF. The CDR3 region has the DNA TGTGCCAGCTCACCAAACGGCAATGAGCAGTTCTTC.

Comments on this clone: Germline and junction disagree at one end, which may indicate a read error. V is TRBV6-5 and J is TRBJ2-3; 8 bases map to TRBD2. This CDR3 contains 14 residues. The germline CDR1 and CDR2 sequences are MNHEY and SVGAGI. CDR3 sequence: CASIYGGALDTQYF. The CDR3 DNA reads as TGTGCCAGCATTTACGGGGGGGCCTTAGATACGCAGTATTTT.

The chain links TRBV19 to TRBJ2-5, with D possibly TRBD2 on 5 matching bases. The V end was cut by 2 bases, the J end by 7 bases, with 14 bases between. CDR1 is LNHDA and CDR2 is SQIVND in the germline V gene (reference sequence). This CDR3 has 14 residues. The CDR3 loop is CASSIRGSRVTQYF. CDR3 coding DNA: TGTGCCAGTAGTATACGGGGTTCAAGGGTGACCCAGTACTTC.

This sequence joins TRBV27 and TRBJ2-7; D is perhaps TRBD1 (6 bases). The CDR3 sequence is 15 residues long. Germline CDR1 is MNHEY and CDR2 is SMNVEV (reference sequence). V lost 0 bases and J 2 bases, leaving 11 bases between the germline ends. CDR3 region: CASSLSGTLTYEQYF. In DNA form, the CDR3 reads TGTGCCAGCAGTTTATCCGGGACATTAACCTACGAGCAGTACTTC.